These T cell receptor beta chains were read from a single sample in a study of shared clonotypes between healthy human individuals. Libraries were prepared by immunoSEQ multiplex PCR; TCRdb keeps only in-frame clonotypes and omits some of them. The table records about 530,000 clones, almost 97% of them present only once. Sequenced sample: naive CD4+ T cells sorted from blood. These receptors came from a woman younger than 45 in good health. CDR3s include the opening cysteine and the closing phenylalanine or tryptophan. A D gene is named only where the DNA matches it firmly. Rows give clone size only sometimes, using once, few, many, or a class for an expanded clone.

V gene,D gene,clone size,J gene,CDR3 protein,CDR3 DNA
TRBV28,TRBD1,once,TRBJ1-4,CASGLGTGELVEKLFF,TGTGCCAGCGGGCTCGGGACAGGGGAGTTGGTTGAAAAACTGTTTTTT
TRBV28,TRBD1,NA,TRBJ1-1,CATRGGLEAFF,TGTGCCACCAGGGGGGGACTTGAAGCTTTCTTT
TRBV28,NA,NA,TRBJ2-7,CASSFRWGQGSYEQYF,TGTGCCAGCAGTTTCCGGTGGGGTCAGGGATCCTACGAGCAGTACTTC
TRBV7-9,TRBD2,NA,TRBJ2-3,CASSLTSGSTDTQYF,TGTGCCAGCAGCTTGACTAGCGGTAGCACAGATACGCAGTATTTT
TRBV27,NA,NA,TRBJ2-1,CASSSKDGPQFF,TGTGCCAGCAGTTCGAAGGACGGACCGCAGTTCTTC
TRBV28,TRBD1,NA,TRBJ1-2,CASSSGQGSGTYGYTF,TGTGCCAGCAGTTCCGGACAGGGGTCGGGAACCTATGGCTACACCTTC
TRBV18,TRBD1,NA,TRBJ2-7,CASSPTTGTASEQYF,TGTGCCAGCTCACCAACTACCGGGACAGCTTCCGAGCAGTACTTC
TRBV5-1,NA,NA,TRBJ2-1,CASSPGQSFYNEQFF,TGCGCCAGCAGCCCCGGACAGAGTTTTTACAATGAGCAGTTCTTC
TRBV5-4,NA,NA,TRBJ2-7,CASSGPGTKVTYEQYF,TGTGCCAGCAGCGGTCCGGGAACGAAGGTTACCTACGAGCAGTACTTC
TRBV27,NA,once,TRBJ1-1,CATAEQGNTEAFF,TGTGCCACCGCGGAACAGGGGAACACTGAAGCTTTCTTT
TRBV11-2,TRBD2,NA,TRBJ2-1,CASSLLRLAGYNEQFF,TGTGCCAGCAGCTTATTGAGGCTAGCGGGATACAATGAGCAGTTCTTC
TRBV7-8,NA,NA,TRBJ2-7,CASSLKVLVLSEQYF,TGTGCCAGCAGCTTAAAAGTGTTAGTCCTCAGCGAGCAGTACTTC
TRBV7-9,NA,NA,TRBJ1-1,CASSSSRNTEAFF,TGTGCCAGCAGCTCCTCGAGGAACACTGAAGCTTTCTTT
TRBV6-5,TRBD1,NA,TRBJ2-7,CASSYGTGGSYEQYF,TGTGCCAGCAGTTACGGGACAGGAGGATCCTACGAGCAGTACTTC
TRBV19,TRBD2,NA,TRBJ2-2,CASSMGLAGLVGELFF,TGTGCCAGTAGTATGGGATTAGCGGGGCTTGTGGGGGAGCTGTTTTTT
TRBV2,NA,NA,TRBJ2-2,CASSELPTSGELFF,TGTGCCAGCAGTGAATTACCTACTAGCGGGGAGCTGTTTTTT
TRBV9,NA,NA,TRBJ1-3,CASSPSLGPNSGNTIYF,TGTGCCAGCAGCCCCTCCTTGGGTCCCAACTCTGGAAACACCATATATTTT
TRBV5-4,TRBD1,NA,TRBJ1-1,CASSSPGGGAWNTEAFF,TGTGCCAGCAGCTCTCCGGGAGGGGGCGCTTGGAACACTGAAGCTTTCTTT
TRBV27,TRBD1,NA,TRBJ1-2,CASSSGTGKANYGYTF,TGTGCCAGCAGTTCCGGGACAGGGAAGGCTAACTATGGCTACACCTTC
TRBV18,NA,NA,TRBJ1-1,CASSPGENTEAFF,TGTGCCAGCTCACCGGGGGAGAACACTGAAGCTTTCTTT
TRBV28,TRBD2,NA,TRBJ2-1,CASSPRPGTISYNEQFF,TGTGCCAGCAGCCCGCGGCCCGGGACTATATCCTACAATGAGCAGTTCTTC
TRBV30,TRBD2,NA,TRBJ2-7,CVTRTSGRYEQYF,TGTGTGACCAGGACTAGCGGAAGATACGAGCAGTACTTC
TRBV7-3,TRBD1,NA,TRBJ2-7,CASSFKQGARGEQYF,TGTGCCAGCAGCTTTAAACAGGGGGCGCGGGGCGAGCAGTACTTC
TRBV5-4,NA,NA,TRBJ2-7,CASSGASGFTYEQYF,TGTGCCAGCAGCGGCGCGAGCGGGTTTACCTACGAGCAGTACTTC
TRBV7-2,TRBD2,NA,TRBJ2-7,CASSLSGTSLSSYEQYF,TGTGCCAGCAGCTTATCCGGGACTAGCCTAAGCTCCTACGAGCAGTACTTC
TRBV10-3,TRBD1,NA,TRBJ2-7,CAISWTGESYEQYF,TGTGCCATCTCTTGGACAGGGGAATCCTACGAGCAGTACTTC
TRBV7-9,NA,NA,TRBJ1-1,CASSFGVTEAFF,TGTGCCAGCAGCTTCGGAGTCACTGAAGCTTTCTTT
TRBV5-4,NA,NA,TRBJ2-6,CASSFYGSGANVLTF,TGTGCCAGCAGCTTTTACGGTTCTGGGGCCAACGTCCTGACTTTC
TRBV27,NA,NA,TRBJ2-7,CASRARGSSYEQYF,TGTGCCAGCAGGGCCCGTGGGAGTTCCTACGAGCAGTACTTC
TRBV28,TRBD1,NA,TRBJ1-2,CASSSTPGQSIYGYTF,TGTGCCAGCAGTTCTACTCCGGGACAGAGTATCTATGGCTACACCTTC
TRBV14,NA,few,TRBJ1-2,CASSQDQGLWGYTF,TGTGCCAGCAGCCAAGATCAGGGACTATGGGGCTACACCTTC
TRBV5-1,TRBD2,NA,TRBJ2-3,CASSSGRAGGSDTQYF,TGCGCCAGCAGCTCCGGGAGGGCGGGAGGTTCGGATACGCAGTATTTT
TRBV28,NA,NA,TRBJ1-2,CASSPDSVANYGYTF,TGTGCCAGCAGTCCTGACAGTGTCGCTAACTATGGCTACACCTTC
TRBV18,NA,NA,TRBJ2-7,CASSPTGQPGEQYF,TGTGCCAGCTCACCGACAGGTCAACCGGGCGAGCAGTACTTC
TRBV2,NA,NA,TRBJ2-7,CASTRTLGEQYF,TGTGCCAGCACTAGGACCCTCGGCGAGCAGTACTTC
TRBV10-1,NA,NA,TRBJ2-7,CASKAGSTYEQYF,TGCGCCAGCAAGGCGGGTTCTACCTACGAGCAGTACTTC
TRBV12-5,TRBD1,NA,TRBJ1-5,CASGSARTGFNQPQHF,TGTGCTAGTGGTTCGGCTAGGACAGGATTCAATCAGCCCCAGCATTTT
TRBV5-1,TRBD1,NA,TRBJ1-2,CASNTMTTGGNYGYTF,TGCGCCAGCAATACTATGACGACAGGGGGCAACTATGGCTACACCTTC
TRBV6-1,TRBD1,NA,TRBJ2-7,CASSEIRWTGPYEQYF,TGTGCCAGCAGTGAAATAAGGTGGACAGGGCCCTACGAGCAGTACTTC
TRBV5-4,NA,NA,TRBJ1-2,CASSLPGALVDYGYTF,TGTGCCAGCAGCCTACCTGGGGCCTTGGTTGACTATGGCTACACCTTC
TRBV5-4,NA,NA,TRBJ2-5,CASSLSSDGGQYF,TGTGCCAGCAGCTTATCCTCCGACGGTGGGCAGTACTTC
TRBV27,NA,NA,TRBJ1-5,CASSLGFRQPQHF,TGTGCCAGCAGCCTAGGGTTCCGGCAGCCCCAGCATTTT
TRBV5-8,NA,NA,TRBJ1-5,CASSLTSNQPQHF,TGTGCCAGCAGCTTGACTAGCAATCAGCCCCAGCATTTT
TRBV18,NA,NA,TRBJ1-3,CASSPDRSGNTIYF,TGTGCCAGCTCACCGGATCGCTCTGGAAACACCATATATTTT
TRBV5-8,NA,NA,TRBJ1-2,CASSLDSYGYTF,TGTGCCAGCAGCTTGGACTCCTATGGCTACACCTTC
TRBV19,TRBD2,NA,TRBJ2-7,CASSIRGWTSGPYEQYF,TGTGCCAGCAGTATAAGGGGCTGGACTAGCGGACCATACGAGCAGTACTTC
TRBV6-1,NA,NA,TRBJ2-2,CASSDKASLSTGELFF,TGTGCCAGCAGTGATAAGGCTAGCCTTTCCACCGGGGAGCTGTTTTTT
TRBV7-2,TRBD2,NA,TRBJ2-7,CASRPTSGTRTYEQYF,TGTGCCAGCAGACCTACCTCCGGGACTAGGACCTACGAGCAGTACTTC
TRBV28,TRBD2,NA,TRBJ2-1,CASSLGLAGALNEQFF,TGTGCCAGCAGTTTAGGTCTAGCGGGAGCCTTGAATGAGCAGTTCTTC
TRBV4-1,NA,NA,TRBJ2-7,CASRQLTGSGEQYF,TGCGCCAGCAGACAACTCACAGGAAGTGGCGAGCAGTACTTC
TRBV4-1,TRBD1,NA,TRBJ1-5,CASSQDRGLTNQPQHF,TGCGCCAGCAGCCAGGACAGGGGGCTCACGAATCAGCCCCAGCATTTT
TRBV6-6,TRBD1,NA,TRBJ1-1,CASSPDRGGTEAFF,TGTGCCAGCAGTCCAGACAGGGGGGGCACTGAAGCTTTCTTT
TRBV28,NA,NA,TRBJ1-5,CASRQPRGPQHF,TGTGCCAGCAGACAACCAAGGGGGCCCCAGCATTTT
TRBV2,NA,NA,TRBJ2-1,CASSLGTQFF,TGTGCCAGCAGCCTCGGCACGCAGTTCTTC
TRBV27,TRBD2,NA,TRBJ2-2,CASSPSGLNTGELFF,TGTGCCAGCAGCCCTAGCGGGTTGAACACCGGGGAGCTGTTTTTT
TRBV27,NA,NA,TRBJ2-5,CASKYRGSQETQYF,TGTGCCAGCAAGTACAGAGGATCACAAGAGACCCAGTACTTC
TRBV28,NA,once,TRBJ2-7,CASSFRRGFYEQYF,TGTGCCAGCAGTTTTCGGAGGGGCTTCTACGAGCAGTACTTC
TRBV5-4,NA,NA,TRBJ2-5,CASSLNPGNQETQYF,TGTGCCAGCAGCTTGAACCCCGGGAACCAAGAGACCCAGTACTTC
TRBV6-1,TRBD2,once,TRBJ2-7,CASFASGAGYNEQYF,TGTGCCAGCTTCGCAAGCGGGGCGGGTTACAACGAGCAGTACTTC